This T cell receptor beta chain is from a study of cytomegalovirus exposure and HLA in healthy donors. CDR3 length equals 14 residues. Trimming took 2 bases from V and 0 from J, leaving 8 bases between them. Germline values: CDR1 SGHDT, CDR2 YYEEEE. Note on this clone: The antigen is unknown.

Points from the study as a whole: Available immune exposure information covered CMV serostatus only.

A multiplex PCR was run with 60 Vbeta primers and 13 Jbeta primers. Generated by immunoSEQ multiplex PCR, the TCRdb table keeps only in-frame clones and is missing some. This table has around 210,000 clones, about 77% appearing once. The clonotype originates from a boy between 10 and 17 years old in good health and CMV-seronegative. Input material: PBMCs. The genes are TRBV5-6 and TRBJ1-1; D is uncertain. The CDR3 spells CASSFVTLNTEAFF. The CDR3 nucleotides are TGTGCCAGCAGCTTTGTGACATTGAACACTGAAGCTTTCTTT.